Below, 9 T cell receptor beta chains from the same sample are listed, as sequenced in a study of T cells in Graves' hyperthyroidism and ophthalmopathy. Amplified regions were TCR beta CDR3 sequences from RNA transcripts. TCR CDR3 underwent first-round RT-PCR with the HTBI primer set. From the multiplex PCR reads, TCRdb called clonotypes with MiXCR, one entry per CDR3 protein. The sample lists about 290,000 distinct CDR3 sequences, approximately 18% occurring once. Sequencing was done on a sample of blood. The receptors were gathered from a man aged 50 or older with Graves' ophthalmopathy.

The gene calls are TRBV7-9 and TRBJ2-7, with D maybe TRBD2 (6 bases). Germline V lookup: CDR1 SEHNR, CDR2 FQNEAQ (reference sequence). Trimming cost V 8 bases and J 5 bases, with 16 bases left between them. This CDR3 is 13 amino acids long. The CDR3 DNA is TGTGCCAGCGTGCGGGGATCGGAAGACGAGCAGTACTTC. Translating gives CASVRGSEDEQYF.

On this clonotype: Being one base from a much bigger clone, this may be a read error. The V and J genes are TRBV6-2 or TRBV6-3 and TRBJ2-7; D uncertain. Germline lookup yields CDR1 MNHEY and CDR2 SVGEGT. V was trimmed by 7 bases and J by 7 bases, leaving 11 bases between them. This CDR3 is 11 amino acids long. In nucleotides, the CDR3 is TGTGCCAGCACTAACATGGGGGAGCAGTACTTC. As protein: CASTNMGEQYF.

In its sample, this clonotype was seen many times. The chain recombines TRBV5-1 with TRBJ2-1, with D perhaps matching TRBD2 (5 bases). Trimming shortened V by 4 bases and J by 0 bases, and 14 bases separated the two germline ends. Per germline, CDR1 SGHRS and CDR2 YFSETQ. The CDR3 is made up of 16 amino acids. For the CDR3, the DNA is TGCGCCAGCAGCGCGTCACTTGGGAGCTCCTACAATGAGCAGTTCTTC. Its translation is CASSASLGSSYNEQFF.

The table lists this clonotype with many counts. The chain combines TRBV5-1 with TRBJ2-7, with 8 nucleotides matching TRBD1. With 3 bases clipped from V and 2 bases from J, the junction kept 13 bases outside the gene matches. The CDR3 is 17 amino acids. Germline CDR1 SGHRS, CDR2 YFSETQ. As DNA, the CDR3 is TGCGCCAGCAGCTCCGGCCCGCAACAGGGGGGCGCCTACGAGCAGTACTTC. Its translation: CASSSGPQQGGAYEQYF.

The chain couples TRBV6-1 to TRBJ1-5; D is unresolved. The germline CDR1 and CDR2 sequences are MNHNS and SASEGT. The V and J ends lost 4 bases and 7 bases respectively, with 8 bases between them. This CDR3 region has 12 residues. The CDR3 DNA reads TGTGCCAGCAGTGGGCGTGGGCAGCCCCAGCATTTT. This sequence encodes CASSGRGQPQHF.

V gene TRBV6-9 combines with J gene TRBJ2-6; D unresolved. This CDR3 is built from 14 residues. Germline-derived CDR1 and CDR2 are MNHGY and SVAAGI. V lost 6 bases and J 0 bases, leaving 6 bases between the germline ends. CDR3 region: CASRYSSGANVLTF. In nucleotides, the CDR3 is TGTGCCAGCAGGTACAGCTCTGGGGCCAACGTCCTGACTTTC.

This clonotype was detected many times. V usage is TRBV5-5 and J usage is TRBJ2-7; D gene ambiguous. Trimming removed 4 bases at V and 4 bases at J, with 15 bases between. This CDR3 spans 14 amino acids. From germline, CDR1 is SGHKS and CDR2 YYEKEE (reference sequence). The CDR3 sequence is CASSRNIGPYEQYF. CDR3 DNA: TGTGCCAGCAGCCGCAATATCGGCCCGTACGAGCAGTACTTC.

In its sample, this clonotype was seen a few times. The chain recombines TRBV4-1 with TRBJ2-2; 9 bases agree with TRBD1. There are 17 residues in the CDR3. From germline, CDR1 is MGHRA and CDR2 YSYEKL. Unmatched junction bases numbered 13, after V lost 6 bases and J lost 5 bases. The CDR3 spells CASRLDRDRVTTGELFF. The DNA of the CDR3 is TGCGCCAGCAGGTTAGACCGGGACAGGGTGACAACCGGGGAGCTGTTTTTT.

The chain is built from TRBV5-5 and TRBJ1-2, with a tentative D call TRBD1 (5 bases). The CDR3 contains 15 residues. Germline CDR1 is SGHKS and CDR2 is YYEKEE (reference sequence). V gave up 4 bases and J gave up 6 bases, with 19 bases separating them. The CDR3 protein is CASSMGDGATDGYTF. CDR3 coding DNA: TGTGCCAGCAGCATGGGTGACGGGGCGACGGATGGCTACACCTTC.